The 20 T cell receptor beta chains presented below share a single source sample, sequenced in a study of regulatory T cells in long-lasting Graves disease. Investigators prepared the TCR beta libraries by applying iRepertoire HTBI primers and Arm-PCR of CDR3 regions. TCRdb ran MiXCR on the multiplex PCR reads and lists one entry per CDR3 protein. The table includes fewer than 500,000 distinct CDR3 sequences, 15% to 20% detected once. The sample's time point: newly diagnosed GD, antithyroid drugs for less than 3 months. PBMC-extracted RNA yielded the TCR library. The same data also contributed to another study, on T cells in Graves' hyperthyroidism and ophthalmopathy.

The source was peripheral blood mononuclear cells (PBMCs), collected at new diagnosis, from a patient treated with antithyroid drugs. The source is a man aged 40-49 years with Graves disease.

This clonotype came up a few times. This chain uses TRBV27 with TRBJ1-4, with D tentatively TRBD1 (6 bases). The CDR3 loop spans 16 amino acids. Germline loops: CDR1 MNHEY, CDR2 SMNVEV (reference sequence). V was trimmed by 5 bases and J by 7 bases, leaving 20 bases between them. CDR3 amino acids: CASSPIGGASGEKLFF. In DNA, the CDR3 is TGTGCCAGCAGTCCTATCGGGGGGGCCAGTGGTGAAAAACTGTTTTTT.

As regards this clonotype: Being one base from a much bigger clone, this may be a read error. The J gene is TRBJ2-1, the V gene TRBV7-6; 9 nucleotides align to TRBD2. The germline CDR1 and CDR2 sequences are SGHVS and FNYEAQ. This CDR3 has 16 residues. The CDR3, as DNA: TGTGCCAGCAGCTTAGGGGGGACTAGCACTTACAATGAGCAGCTCTTC. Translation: CASSLGGTSTYNEQLF. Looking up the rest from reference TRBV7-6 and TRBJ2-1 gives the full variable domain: GAGVSQSPRYKVTKRGQDVALRCDPISGHVSLYWYRQALGQGPEFLTYFNYEAQQDKSGLPNDRFSAERPEGSISTLTIQRTEQRDSAMYRCASSLGGTSTYNEQLFGPGTRLTVL.

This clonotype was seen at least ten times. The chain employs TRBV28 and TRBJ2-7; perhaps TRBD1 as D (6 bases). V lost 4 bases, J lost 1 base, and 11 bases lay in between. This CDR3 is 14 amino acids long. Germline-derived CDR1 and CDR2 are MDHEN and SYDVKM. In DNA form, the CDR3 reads TGTGCCAGCAGTTCATGGGACATATCCTACGAGCAGTACTTC. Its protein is CASSSWDISYEQYF.

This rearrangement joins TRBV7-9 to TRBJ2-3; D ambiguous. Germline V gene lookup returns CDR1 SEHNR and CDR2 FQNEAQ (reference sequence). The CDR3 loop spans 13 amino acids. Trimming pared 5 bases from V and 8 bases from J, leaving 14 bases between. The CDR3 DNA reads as TGTGCCAGCAGCCAAAGGAGCCCGGGTACGCAGTATTTT. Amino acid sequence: CASSQRSPGTQYF.

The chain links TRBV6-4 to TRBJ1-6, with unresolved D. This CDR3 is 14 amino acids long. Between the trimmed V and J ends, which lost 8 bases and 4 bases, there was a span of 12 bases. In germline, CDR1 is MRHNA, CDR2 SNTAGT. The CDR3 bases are TGTGCCAGCGCCTCGGGAGGGTATAATTCACCCCTCCACTTT. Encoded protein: CASASGGYNSPLHF.

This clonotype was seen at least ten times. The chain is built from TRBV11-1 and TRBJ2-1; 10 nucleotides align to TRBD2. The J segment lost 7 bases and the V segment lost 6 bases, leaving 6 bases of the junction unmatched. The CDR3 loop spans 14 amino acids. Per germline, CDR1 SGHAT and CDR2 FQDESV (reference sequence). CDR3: CASRRAGGGNEQFF. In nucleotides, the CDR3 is TGTGCCAGCAGGCGAGCGGGAGGGGGAAATGAGCAGTTCTTC.

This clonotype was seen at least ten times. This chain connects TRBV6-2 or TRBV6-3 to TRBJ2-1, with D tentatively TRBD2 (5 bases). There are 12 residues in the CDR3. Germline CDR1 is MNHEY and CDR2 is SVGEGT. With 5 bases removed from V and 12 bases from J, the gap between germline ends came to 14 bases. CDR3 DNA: TGTGCCAGCAGTAAAGCGGCCTCGGGGCAGTTCTTC. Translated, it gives CASSKAASGQFF.

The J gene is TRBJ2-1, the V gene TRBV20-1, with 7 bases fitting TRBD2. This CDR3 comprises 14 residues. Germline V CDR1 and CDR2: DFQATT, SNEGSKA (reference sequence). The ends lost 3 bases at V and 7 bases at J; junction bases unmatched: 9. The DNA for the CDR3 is TGCAGTGCTAGGGTGGGAGGGCCCCGGAATGAGCAGTTCTTC. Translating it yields CSARVGGPRNEQFF.

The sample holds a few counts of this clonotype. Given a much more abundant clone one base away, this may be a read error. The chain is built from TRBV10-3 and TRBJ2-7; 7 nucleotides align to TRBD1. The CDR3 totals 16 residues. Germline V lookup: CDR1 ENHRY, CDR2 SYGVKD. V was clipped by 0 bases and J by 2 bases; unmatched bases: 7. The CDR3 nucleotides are TGTGCCATCAGTGAGTCGGGGACAGATGCCACCTACGAGCAGTACTTC. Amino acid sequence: CAISESGTDATYEQYF.

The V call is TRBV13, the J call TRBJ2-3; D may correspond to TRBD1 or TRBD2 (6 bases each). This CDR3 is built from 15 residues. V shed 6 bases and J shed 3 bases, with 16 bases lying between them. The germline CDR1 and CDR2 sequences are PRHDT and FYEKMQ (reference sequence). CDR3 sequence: CASRSRGGSTDTQYF. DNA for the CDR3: TGTGCCAGCAGATCTCGAGGGGGGTCGACAGATACGCAGTATTTT.

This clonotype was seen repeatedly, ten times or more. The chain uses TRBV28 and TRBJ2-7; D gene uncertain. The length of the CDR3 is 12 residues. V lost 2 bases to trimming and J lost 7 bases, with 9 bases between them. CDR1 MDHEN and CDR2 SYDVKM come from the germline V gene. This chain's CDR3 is CASSLVSREQYF. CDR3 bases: TGTGCCAGCAGTTTAGTCTCTCGGGAGCAGTACTTC.

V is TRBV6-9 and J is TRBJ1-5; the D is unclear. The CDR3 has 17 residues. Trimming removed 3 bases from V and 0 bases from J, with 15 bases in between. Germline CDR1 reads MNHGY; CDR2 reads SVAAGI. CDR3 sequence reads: CASSYGTGRYSNQPQHF. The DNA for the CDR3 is TGTGCCAGCAGTTACGGAACTGGGAGGTATAGCAATCAGCCCCAGCATTTT.

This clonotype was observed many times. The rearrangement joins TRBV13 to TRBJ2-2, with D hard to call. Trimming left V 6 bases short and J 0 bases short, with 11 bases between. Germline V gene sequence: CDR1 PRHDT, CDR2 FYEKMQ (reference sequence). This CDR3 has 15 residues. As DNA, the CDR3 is TGTGCCAGCAGAGGTGGGTGGCCGAACACCGGGGAGCTGTTTTTT. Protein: CASRGGWPNTGELFF.

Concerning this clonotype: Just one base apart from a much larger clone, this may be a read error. CDR3 sequence: CASSTGFRTSTDTQYF. For the CDR3, the DNA is TGTGCCAGCAGCACCGGTTTCAGGACTAGCACAGATACGCAGTATTTT. The genes are TRBV6-1 and TRBJ2-3; perhaps TRBD2 as D (5 bases). The CDR3 loop spans 16 amino acids. Trimming took 6 bases from V and 0 from J, leaving 16 bases between them. The germline gives CDR1 MNHNS, CDR2 SASEGT.

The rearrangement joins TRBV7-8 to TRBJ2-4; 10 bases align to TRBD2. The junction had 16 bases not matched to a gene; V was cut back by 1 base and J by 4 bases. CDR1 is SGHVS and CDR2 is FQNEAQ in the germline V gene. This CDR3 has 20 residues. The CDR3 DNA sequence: TGTGCCAGCAGCTTAGTTAGTCGGCTAGCGGGAGAAAGGGAGAAAAACATTCAGTACTTC. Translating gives CASSLVSRLAGEREKNIQYF. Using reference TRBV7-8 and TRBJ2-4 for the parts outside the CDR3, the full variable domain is GAGVSQSPRYKVAKRGQDVALRCDPISGHVSLFWYQQALGQGPEFLTYFQNEAQLDKSGLPSDRFFAERPEGSVSTLKIQRTQQEDSAVYLCASSLVSRLAGEREKNIQYFGAGTRLSVL.

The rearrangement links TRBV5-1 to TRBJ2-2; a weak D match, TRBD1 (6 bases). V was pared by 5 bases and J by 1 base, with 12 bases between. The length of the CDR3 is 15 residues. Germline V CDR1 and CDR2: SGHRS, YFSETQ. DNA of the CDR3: TGCGCCAGCAGTGGGCTGACAGGGAACACCGGGGAGCTGTTTTTT. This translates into CASSGLTGNTGELFF.

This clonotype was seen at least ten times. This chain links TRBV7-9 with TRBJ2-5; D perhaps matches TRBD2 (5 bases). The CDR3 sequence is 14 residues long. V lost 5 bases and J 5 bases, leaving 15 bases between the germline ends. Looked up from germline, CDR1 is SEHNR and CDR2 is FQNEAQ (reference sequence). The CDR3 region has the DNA TGTGCCAGCAGCGGTACGAGGGCAATTGAGACCCAGTACTTC. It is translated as CASSGTRAIETQYF.

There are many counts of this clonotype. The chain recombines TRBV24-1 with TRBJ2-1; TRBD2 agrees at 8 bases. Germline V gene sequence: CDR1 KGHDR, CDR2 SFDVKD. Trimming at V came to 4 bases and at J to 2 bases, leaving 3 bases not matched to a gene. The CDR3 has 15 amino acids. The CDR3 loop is CATSDPGLAYNEQFF. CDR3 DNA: TGTGCCACCAGTGACCCGGGACTAGCCTACAATGAGCAGTTCTTC.

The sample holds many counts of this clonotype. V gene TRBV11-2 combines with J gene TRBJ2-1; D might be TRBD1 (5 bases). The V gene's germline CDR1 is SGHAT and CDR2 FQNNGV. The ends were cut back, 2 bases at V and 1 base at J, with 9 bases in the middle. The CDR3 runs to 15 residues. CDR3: CASSLIRGSYNEQFF. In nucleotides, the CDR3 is TGTGCCAGCAGCTTAATAAGGGGTTCCTACAATGAGCAGTTCTTC.

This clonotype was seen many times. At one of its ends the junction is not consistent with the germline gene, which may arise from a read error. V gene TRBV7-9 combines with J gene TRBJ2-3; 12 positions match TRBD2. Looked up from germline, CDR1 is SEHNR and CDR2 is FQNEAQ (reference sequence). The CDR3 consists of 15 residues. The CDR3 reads CASSPSGRGTDTQYF. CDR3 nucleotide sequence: TGCGCCAGCAGCCCTAGCGGGAGGGGCACAGATACGCAGTATTTT.